Described below is a single TCR beta chain sequence and its context. Its target antigen remains unknown. Qualities for individual bases were not recorded, and no much larger clone is one base off. This specimen belongs to a study of identifying expanded T cells in peripheral blood (dated by TCRdb to the late 2010s). For context, the study as a whole: Technical replicates were generated by sequencing separate aliquots of the same genomic DNA pool, and four replicates were compared pairwise. Study-wide findings and limitations: In all healthy donors, the variance in clone template counts between samples taken around 2 weeks apart rose significantly as total template count increased. About 1.1 differentially abundant clones were flagged by the binomial model between technical replicates, whereas about 16 and 19 were flagged over around two weeks and four weeks, respectively. The beta-binomial model significantly reduced the number of clones called differentially abundant and the false-positive rate across all healthy-donor time intervals. The authors expected that biological variance in healthy repertoires might rise further over much longer intervals, such as months to years.

During the collection period, no infections or other immune events were recorded for the healthy donors. Healthy-donor blood repertoires served as a training cohort to calibrate time-dependent variance in a beta-binomial model of T-cell clone differential abundance. The training cohort was composed of approximately 10 healthy donors, 3 female and 7 male. An age range of roughly 25 to 65 years, with an average of roughly 47 years, was recorded for the donors. Whole blood was collected from each healthy donor at three time points spaced 2 to 3 weeks apart and obtained from a commercial supplier. Genomic DNA was extracted from unsorted whole blood for immunosequencing. The germline V gene encodes CDR1 WNHNN and CDR2 SYGVQD (reference sequence). The CDR3 numbers 20 residues from cysteine through phenylalanine. Of the read, only the CDR3 DNA is kept; its 60 bases are in frame from base 1. Germline trimming amounts to 6 bases on V and 0 bases on J, with 20 as the count of junction bases outside the gene matches.

TCRbeta CDR3 regions were profiled by bias-controlled multiplex PCR amplification of genomic DNA with the immunoSEQ Assay. The published analysis was carried out like this. The absolute abundance of each unique TCRbeta CDR3 region was quantified after sequences were collapsed and filtered. Differential abundance was assessed using a binomial (Fisher-equivalent) model and a beta-binomial model in which time-dependent variance fitted from healthy donors was added. Clones with fewer than 5 combined templates were removed, and differential abundance was called for clones with a Benjamini-Hochberg FDR below 0.01. In the beta-binomial model, variance was expressed as a function of the total template count across the two samples, in the form v = (b*log(k)+a)^2. Held by TCRdb, this immuneACCESS table contains in-frame sequences only and omits some clones. Under half of the omission traces to an unresolved V gene where checked; the cause of the rest is unknown. Clonal size and the V and J genes are those of that table, whereas D and trimming came from the DNA. Counted in this sample were roughly 63,000 clones; over 80% of them appeared once. The biggest ten clones account for over 15% of the sample.

The sequenced sample consisted of blood. The source of this sequence is a person aged 18 to 75 in good health. The rearrangement joined TRBV10-1 to TRBJ2-3, and 8 junction bases match TRBD2. CDR3 protein: CASRKRGSPGAFQSTDTQYF. The DNA reads as follows: TGCGCCAGCAGAAAGCGGGGGTCCCCTGGGGCCTTCCAGAGCACAGATACGCAGTATTTT.